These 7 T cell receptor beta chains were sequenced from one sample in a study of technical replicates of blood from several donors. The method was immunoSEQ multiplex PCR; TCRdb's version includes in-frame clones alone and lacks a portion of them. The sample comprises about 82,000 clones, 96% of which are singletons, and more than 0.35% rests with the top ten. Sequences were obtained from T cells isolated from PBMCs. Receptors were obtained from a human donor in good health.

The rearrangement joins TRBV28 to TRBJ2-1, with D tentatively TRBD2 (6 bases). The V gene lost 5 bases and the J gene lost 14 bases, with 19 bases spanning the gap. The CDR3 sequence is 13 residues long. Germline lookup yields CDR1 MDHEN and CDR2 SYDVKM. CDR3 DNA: TGTGCCAGCAGTATCCTTGGGGGGAGGCGCGAGTTCTTC. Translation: CASSILGGRREFF. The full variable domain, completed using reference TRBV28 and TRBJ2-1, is DVKVTQSSRYLVKRTGEKVFLECVQDMDHENMFWYRQDPGLGLRLIYFSYDVKMKEKGDIPEGYSVSREKKERFSLILESASTNQTSMYLCASSILGGRREFFGPGTRLTVL.

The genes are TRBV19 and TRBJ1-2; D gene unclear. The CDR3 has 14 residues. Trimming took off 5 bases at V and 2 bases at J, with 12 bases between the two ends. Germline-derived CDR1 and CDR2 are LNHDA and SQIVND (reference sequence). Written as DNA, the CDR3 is TGTGCCAGTAGTTTTGGACGGGGAAACTATGGCTACACCTTC. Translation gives CASSFGRGNYGYTF.

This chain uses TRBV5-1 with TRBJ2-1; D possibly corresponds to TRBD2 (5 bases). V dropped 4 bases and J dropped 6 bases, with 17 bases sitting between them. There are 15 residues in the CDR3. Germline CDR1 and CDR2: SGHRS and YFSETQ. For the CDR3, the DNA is TGCGCCAGCAGCATGACGGAAGCGGCGGTCAATGAGCAGTTCTTC. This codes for CASSMTEAAVNEQFF.

The CDR3 spells CASSMSGNGNTIYF. CDR3 nucleotide sequence: TGTGCCAGTAGTATGTCAGGGAATGGAAACACCATATATTTT. The gene calls are TRBV19 and TRBJ1-3; D might be TRBD1 (5 bases). Trimming removed 3 bases from V and 3 bases from J, with 9 bases in between. Per germline, CDR1 LNHDA and CDR2 SQIVND (reference sequence). This CDR3 region has 14 residues.

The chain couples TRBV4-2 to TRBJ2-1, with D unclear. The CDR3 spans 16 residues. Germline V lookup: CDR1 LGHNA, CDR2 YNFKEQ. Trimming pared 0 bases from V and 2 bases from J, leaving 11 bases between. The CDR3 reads CASSQDLETAYNEQFF. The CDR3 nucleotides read TGTGCCAGCAGCCAAGATCTTGAGACTGCCTACAATGAGCAGTTCTTC.

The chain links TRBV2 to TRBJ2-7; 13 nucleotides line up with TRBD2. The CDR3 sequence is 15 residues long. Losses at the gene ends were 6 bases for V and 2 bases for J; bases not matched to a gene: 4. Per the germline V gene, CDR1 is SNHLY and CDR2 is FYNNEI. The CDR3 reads CASSRTSGSTYEQYF. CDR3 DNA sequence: TGTGCCAGCAGCCGGACTAGCGGGAGCACCTACGAGCAGTACTTC.

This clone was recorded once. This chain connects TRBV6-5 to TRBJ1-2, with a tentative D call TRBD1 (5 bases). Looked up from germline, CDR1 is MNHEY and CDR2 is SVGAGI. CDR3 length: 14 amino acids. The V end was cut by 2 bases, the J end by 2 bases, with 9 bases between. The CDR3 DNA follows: TGTGCCAGCAGTTACGGGCAGGGCAACTATGGCTACACCTTC. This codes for CASSYGQGNYGYTF.